This T cell receptor beta chain was profiled in a study of shared clonotypes between healthy human individuals. Overall study: Each donor's CD8 memory used one plate, CD8 naive two, each CD4 subset three. Study results and limitations: On the whole, naive subsets had larger estimated richness than memory subsets had.

A remark on this clone: Its antigen is not identified.

Germline lookup yields CDR1 SGHAT and CDR2 FQNNGV. CDR3 size: 14 residues. Deletions cut 2 bases from V and 2 bases from J, with 9 bases between. TCRdb's table, derived via immunoSEQ multiplex PCR, lists solely in-frame clones and lacks some. Of about 1 million clones in the sample, around 76% are singletons; the top ten hold approximately 1.5%. The genes are TRBV11-2 and TRBJ1-1, with D uncertain. This receptor was taken from a man aged 18 to 30 in good health. Sequencing was carried out using memory CD4+ T cells sorted from blood. Subset of the sample: CD45RA-negative fraction. Here the CDR3 reads CASSLLPQNTEAFF. CDR3 bases: TGTGCCAGCAGCTTATTACCGCAAAACACTGAAGCTTTCTTT.